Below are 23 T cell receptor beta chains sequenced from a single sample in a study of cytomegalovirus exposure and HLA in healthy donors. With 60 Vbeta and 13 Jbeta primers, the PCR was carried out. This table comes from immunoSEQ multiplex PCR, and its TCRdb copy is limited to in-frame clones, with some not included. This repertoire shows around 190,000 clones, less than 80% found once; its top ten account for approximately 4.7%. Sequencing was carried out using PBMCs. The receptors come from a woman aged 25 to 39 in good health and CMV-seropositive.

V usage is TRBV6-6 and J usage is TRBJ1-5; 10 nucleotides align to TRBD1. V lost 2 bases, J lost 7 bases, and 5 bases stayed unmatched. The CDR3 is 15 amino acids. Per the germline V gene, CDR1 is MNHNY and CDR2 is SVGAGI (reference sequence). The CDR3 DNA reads TGTGCCAGCAGTTACGGGACAGGGGAGGAGCAGCCCCAGCATTTT. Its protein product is CASSYGTGEEQPQHF.

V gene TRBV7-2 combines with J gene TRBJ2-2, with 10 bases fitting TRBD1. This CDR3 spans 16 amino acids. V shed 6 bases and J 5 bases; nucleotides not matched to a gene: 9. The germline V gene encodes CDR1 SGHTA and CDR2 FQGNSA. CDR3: CASRFSGQGGTGELFF. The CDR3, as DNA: TGTGCCAGCAGGTTCTCTGGACAGGGGGGGACCGGGGAGCTGTTTTTT.

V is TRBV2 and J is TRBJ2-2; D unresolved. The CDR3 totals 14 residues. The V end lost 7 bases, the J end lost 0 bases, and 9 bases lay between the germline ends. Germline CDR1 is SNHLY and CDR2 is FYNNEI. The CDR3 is CASNPTANTGELFF. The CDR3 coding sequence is TGTGCCAGCAATCCAACAGCGAACACCGGGGAGCTGTTTTTT.

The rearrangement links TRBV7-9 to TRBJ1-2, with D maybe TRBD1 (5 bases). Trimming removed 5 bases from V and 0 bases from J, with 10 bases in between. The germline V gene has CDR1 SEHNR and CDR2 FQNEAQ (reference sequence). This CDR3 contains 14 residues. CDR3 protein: CASSPGLANYGYTF. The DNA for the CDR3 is TGTGCCAGCAGCCCAGGGTTAGCTAACTATGGCTACACCTTC.

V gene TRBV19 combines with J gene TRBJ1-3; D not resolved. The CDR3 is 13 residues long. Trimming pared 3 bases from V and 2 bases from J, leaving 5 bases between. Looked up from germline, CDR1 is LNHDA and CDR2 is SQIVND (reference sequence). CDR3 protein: CASSIDTGNTIYF. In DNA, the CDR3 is TGTGCCAGTAGTATTGACACTGGAAACACCATATATTTT.

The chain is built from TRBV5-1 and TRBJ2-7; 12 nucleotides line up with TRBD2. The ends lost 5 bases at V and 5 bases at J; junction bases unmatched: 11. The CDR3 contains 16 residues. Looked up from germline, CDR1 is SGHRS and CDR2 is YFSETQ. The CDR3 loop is CASRGTSGYESNEQYF. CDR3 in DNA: TGCGCCAGCAGAGGGACTAGCGGGTACGAAAGCAACGAGCAGTACTTC.

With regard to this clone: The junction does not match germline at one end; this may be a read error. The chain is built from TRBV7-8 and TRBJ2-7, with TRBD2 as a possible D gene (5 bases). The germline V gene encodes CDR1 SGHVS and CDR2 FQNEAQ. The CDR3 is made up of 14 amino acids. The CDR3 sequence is CASSLERSLREQYF. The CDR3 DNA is TGTGCCAGCAGCTTAGAGCGGTCTTTGCGCGAGCAATACTTC.

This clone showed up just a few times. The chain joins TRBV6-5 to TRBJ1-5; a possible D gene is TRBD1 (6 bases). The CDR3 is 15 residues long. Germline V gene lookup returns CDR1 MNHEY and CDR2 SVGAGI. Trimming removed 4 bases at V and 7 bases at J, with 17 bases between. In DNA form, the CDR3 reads TGTGCCAGCAGTTTCCGCCGGGACATGTACCAGCCCCAGCATTTT. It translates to CASSFRRDMYQPQHF.

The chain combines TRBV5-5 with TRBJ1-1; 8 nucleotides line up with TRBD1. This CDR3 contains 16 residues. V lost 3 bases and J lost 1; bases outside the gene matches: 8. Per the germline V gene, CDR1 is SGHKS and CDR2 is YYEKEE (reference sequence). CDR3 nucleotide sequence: TGTGCCAGCAGCTGGAGGCAGGGGGCCGGGAACACTGAAGCTTTCTTT. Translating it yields CASSWRQGAGNTEAFF.

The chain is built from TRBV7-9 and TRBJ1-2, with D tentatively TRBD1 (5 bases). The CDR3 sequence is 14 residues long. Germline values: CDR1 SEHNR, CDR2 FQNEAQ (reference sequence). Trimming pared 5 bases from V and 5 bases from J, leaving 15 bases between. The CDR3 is CASSRSDSLYGYTF. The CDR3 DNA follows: TGTGCCAGCAGCCGAAGCGACAGTTTATATGGCTACACCTTC.

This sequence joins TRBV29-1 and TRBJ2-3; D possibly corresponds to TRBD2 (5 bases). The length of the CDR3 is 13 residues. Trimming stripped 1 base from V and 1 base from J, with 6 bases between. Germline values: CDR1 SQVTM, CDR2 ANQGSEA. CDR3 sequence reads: CSVEGSGTDTQYF. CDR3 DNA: TGCAGCGTTGAAGGTAGCGGCACAGATACGCAGTATTTT.

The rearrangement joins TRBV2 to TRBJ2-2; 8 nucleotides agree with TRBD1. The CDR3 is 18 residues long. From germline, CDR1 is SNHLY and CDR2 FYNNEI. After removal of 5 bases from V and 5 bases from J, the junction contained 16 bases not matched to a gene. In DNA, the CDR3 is TGTGCCAGCAGTCCCGACCGATTGACAGGGGTGTTAACCGGGGAGCTGTTTTTT. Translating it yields CASSPDRLTGVLTGELFF.

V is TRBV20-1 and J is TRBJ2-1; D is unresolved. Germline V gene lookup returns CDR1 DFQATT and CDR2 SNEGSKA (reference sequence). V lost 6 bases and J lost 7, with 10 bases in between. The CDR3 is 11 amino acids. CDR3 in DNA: TGCAGTGCCCGGGTGTGGAATGAGCAGTTCTTC. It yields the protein CSARVWNEQFF.

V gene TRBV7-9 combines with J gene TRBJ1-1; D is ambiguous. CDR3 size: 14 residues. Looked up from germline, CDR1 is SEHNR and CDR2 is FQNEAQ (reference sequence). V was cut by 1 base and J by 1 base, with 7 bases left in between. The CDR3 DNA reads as TGTGCCAGCAGCTTAGGTTCAGGGAACACTGAAGCTTTCTTT. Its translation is CASSLGSGNTEAFF.

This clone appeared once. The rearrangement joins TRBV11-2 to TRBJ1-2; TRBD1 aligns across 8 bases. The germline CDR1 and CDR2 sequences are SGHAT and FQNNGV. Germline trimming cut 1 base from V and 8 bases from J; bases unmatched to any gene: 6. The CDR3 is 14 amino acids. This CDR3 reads CASSLVLQGGGYTF. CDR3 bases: TGTGCCAGCAGCTTAGTTTTACAGGGGGGCGGCTACACCTTC.

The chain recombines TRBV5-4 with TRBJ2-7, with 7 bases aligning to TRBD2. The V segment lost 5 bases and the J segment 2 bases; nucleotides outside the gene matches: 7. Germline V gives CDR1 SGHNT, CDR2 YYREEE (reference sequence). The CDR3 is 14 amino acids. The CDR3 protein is CASSQGGGPYEQYF. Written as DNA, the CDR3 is TGTGCCAGCAGTCAAGGCGGGGGTCCCTACGAGCAGTACTTC.

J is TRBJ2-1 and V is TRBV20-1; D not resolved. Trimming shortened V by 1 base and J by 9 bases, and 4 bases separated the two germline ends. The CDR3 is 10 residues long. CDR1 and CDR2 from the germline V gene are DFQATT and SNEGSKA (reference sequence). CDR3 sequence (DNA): TGCAGTGCTAGAGCCGGTGAGCAGTTCTTC. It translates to CSARAGEQFF.

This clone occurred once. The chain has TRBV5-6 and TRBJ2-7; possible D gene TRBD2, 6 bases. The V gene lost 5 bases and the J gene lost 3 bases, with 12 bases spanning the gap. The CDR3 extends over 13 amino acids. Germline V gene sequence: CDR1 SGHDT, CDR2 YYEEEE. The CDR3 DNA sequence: TGTGCCAGCAGTTGGGGGGACTTCTACGAGCAGTACTTC. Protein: CASSWGDFYEQYF.

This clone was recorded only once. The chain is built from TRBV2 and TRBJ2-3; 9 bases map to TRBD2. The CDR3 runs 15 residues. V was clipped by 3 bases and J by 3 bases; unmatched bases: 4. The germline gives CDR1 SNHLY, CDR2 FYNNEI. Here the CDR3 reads CASSERGGPTDTQYF. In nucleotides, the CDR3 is TGTGCCAGCAGTGAGCGGGGGGGCCCAACAGATACGCAGTATTTT.

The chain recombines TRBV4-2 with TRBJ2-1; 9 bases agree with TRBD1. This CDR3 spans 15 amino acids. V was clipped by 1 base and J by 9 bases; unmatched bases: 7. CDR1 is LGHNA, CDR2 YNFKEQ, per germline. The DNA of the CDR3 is TGTGCCAGCAGCCAAGGAATCCGGGACAGGGTTGAGCAGTTCTTC. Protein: CASSQGIRDRVEQFF.

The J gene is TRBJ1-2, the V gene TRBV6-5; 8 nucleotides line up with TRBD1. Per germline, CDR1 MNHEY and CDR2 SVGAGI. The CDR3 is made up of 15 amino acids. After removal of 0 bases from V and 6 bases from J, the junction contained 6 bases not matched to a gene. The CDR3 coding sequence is TGTGCCAGCAGTTACTCGCGACAGGGGTGGGATGGCTACACCTTC. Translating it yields CASSYSRQGWDGYTF.

Here the CDR3 reads CASSRGWGGHNEQFF. The CDR3 region has the DNA TGTGCCAGCAGCCGGGGGTGGGGGGGCCACAATGAGCAGTTCTTC. This chain joins TRBV7-2 and TRBJ2-1, with a weak D call TRBD2 (7 bases). Germline CDR1 and CDR2: SGHTA and FQGNSA. Trimming removed 5 bases from V and 5 bases from J, with 16 bases in between. The length of the CDR3 is 15 residues.

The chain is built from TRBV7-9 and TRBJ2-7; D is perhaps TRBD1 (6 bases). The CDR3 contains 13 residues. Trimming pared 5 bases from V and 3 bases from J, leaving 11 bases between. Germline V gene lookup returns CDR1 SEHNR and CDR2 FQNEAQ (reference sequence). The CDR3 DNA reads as TGTGCCAGCAGCCGAGGGGGAAGCTACGAGCAGTACTTC. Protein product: CASSRGGSYEQYF.